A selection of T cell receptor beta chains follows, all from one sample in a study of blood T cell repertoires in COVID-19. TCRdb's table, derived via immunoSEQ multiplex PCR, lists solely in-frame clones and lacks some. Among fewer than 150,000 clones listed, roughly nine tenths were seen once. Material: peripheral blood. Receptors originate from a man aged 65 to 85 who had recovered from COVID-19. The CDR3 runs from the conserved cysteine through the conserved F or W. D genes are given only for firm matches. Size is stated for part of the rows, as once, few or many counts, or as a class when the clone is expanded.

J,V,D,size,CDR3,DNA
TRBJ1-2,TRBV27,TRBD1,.,CASRDRDSLVYGYTF,TGTGCCAGCAGGGACCGGGACAGTCTTGTCTATGGCTACACCTTC
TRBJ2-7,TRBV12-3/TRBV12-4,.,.,CASRQRSYEQYF,TGTGCCAGCAGGCAGCGGAGCTACGAGCAGTACTTC
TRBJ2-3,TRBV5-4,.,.,CASSPYSRTQPGTDTQYF,TGTGCCAGCAGCCCGTACAGCAGGACTCAACCGGGCACAGATACGCAGTATTTT
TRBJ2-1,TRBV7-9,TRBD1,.,CASSQTYGQGEQFF,TGTGCCAGCAGTCAAACTTACGGACAGGGGGAGCAGTTCTTC
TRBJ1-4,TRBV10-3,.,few,CAISGTGTNEKLFF,TGTGCCATCAGTGGCACAGGTACTAATGAAAAACTGTTTTTT
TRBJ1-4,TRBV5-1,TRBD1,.,CASSLDPRTGVEKLFF,TGCGCCAGCAGCTTGGATCCCCGGACAGGGGTTGAAAAACTGTTTTTT
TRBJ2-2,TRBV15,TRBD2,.,CATSSSGGANTGELFF,TGTGCCACCAGCTCAAGCGGGGGGGCGAACACCGGGGAGCTGTTTTTT
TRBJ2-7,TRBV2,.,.,CASNQGPEQYF,TGTGCCAGCAATCAGGGCCCCGAGCAGTACTTC
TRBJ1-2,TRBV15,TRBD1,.,CATSRSRTGIAYF,TGTGCCACCAGCAGATCCAGGACAGGCATCGCGTACTTC
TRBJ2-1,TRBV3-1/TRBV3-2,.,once,CASSQAINEQFF,TGTGCCAGCAGCCAAGCCATCAATGAGCAGTTCTTC
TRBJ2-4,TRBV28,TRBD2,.,CASSFSGAKNIQYF,TGTGCCAGCAGTTTCAGCGGGGCTAAAAACATTCAGTACTTC
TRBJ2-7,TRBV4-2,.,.,CASSQDHSGASEQYF,TGTGCCAGCAGCCAAGATCACAGTGGTGCTTCCGAGCAGTACTTC
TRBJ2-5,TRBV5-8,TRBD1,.,CASRGGTGHQETQYF,TGTGCCAGCAGGGGGGGGACAGGGCACCAAGAGACCCAGTACTTC
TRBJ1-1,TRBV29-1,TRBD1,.,CSVRTGGMGAFF,TGCAGCGTTCGGACAGGGGGTATGGGGGCTTTCTTT
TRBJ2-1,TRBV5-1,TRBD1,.,CASSPGTGLNEQFF,TGCGCCAGCAGCCCCGGGACAGGGCTCAATGAGCAGTTCTTC
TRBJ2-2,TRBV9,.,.,CASSRAVQRELFF,TGTGCCAGCAGCCGTGCGGTTCAGCGGGAGCTGTTTTTT
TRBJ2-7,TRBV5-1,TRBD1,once,CASSLGQGYYEQYF,TGCGCCAGCAGCTTGGGACAGGGTTACTACGAGCAGTACTTC
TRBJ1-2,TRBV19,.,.,CASSPLEEVYGYTF,TGTGCCAGTAGTCCGCTTGAAGAGGTCTATGGCTACACCTTC
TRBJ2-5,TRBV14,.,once,CASSSTTGSQYQETQYF,TGTGCCAGCAGCTCGACGACGGGGTCCCAGTACCAAGAGACCCAGTACTTC
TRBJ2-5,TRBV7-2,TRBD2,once,CASSRMRGAETQYF,TGTGCCAGCAGCCGTATGCGGGGGGCAGAGACCCAGTACTTC
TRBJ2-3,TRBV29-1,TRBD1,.,CSGTGTGQDTQYF,TGCAGCGGGACCGGGACAGGGCAAGATACGCAGTATTTT
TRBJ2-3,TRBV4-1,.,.,CASSQDRVSDTQYF,TGCGCCAGCAGCCAAGATCGGGTCTCAGATACGCAGTATTTT